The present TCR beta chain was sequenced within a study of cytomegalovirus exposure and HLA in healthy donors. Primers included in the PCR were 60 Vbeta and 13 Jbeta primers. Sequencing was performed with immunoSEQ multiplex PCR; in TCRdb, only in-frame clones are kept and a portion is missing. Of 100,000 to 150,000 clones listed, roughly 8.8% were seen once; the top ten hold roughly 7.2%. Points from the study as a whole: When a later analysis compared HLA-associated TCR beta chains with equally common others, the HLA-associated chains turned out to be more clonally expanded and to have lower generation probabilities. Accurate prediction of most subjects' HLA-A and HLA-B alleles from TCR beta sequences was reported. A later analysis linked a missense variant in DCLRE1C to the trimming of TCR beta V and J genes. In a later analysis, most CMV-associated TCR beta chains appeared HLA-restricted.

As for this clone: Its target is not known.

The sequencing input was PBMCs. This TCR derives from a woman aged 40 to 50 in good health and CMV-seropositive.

The CDR3 region is CASRKTSGTGFLSTDTQYF. The CDR3 nucleotides read TGTGCCAGTAGAAAGACTAGCGGGACTGGATTCTTAAGCACAGATACGCAGTATTTT. The gene calls are TRBV19 and TRBJ2-3, with 11 nucleotides matching TRBD2. In germline, CDR1 is LNHDA, CDR2 SQIVND (reference sequence). The CDR3 is 19 amino acids. V trimming: 6 bases; J trimming: 0 bases; junction bases outside the gene matches: 14.